The 30 T cell receptor beta chains below come from one sample, sequenced in a study of control samples from healthy donors and cancer patients. Assay: immunoSEQ multiplex PCR; the TCRdb copy retains only in-frame clones and omits some. The table shows around 77,000 clones, with 85% to 95% occurring only once. Sample: blood. The source of these receptors is a woman aged 55-69 years in good health.

The chain couples TRBV3-1 (or the pseudogene TRBV3-2) to TRBJ2-7, with 9 bases identical to TRBD2. V gave up 0 bases and J gave up 6 bases; unmatched junction bases: 3. This CDR3 region has 14 residues. The germline CDR1 and CDR2 sequences are LGHDT and YNNKEL (reference sequence). In DNA form, the CDR3 reads TGTGCCAGCAGCCAAGAGGGGACTAGCCTCGAGCAGTACTTC. Amino acids: CASSQEGTSLEQYF.

This sequence joins TRBV7-6 and TRBJ2-7, with a weak D call TRBD2 (5 bases). Trimming cost V 4 bases and J 2 bases, with 9 bases left between them. The CDR3 length is 13 residues. Germline V CDR1 and CDR2: SGHVS, FNYEAQ. This CDR3 reads CASSSGVTYEQYF. The DNA of the CDR3 is TGTGCCAGCAGCTCCGGGGTGACCTACGAGCAGTACTTC.

This rearrangement joins TRBV14 to TRBJ1-4; possibly TRBD1 for D (6 bases). Germline V gene sequence: CDR1 SGHDN, CDR2 FVKESK. There are 14 residues in the CDR3. The V end was cut by 3 bases, the J end by 8 bases, with 13 bases between. Here the CDR3 DNA reads TGTGCCAGCAGCCATCTAGGACAGAGAGAAAAACTGTTTTTT. Residues: CASSHLGQREKLFF.

The rearrangement joins TRBV11-1 to TRBJ2-4; 7 bases match TRBD1. The CDR3 length is 14 residues. CDR1 and CDR2 from the germline V gene are SGHAT and FQDESV (reference sequence). J gave up 5 bases and V 5 bases, and 6 bases lay outside the gene matches. CDR3 protein: CASSDRTGENIQYF. DNA for the CDR3: TGTGCCAGCAGCGACCGGACAGGTGAAAACATTCAGTACTTC. Full variable domain (remainder filled in from reference TRBV11-1 and TRBJ2-4): EAEVAQSPRYKITEKSQAVAFWCDPISGHATLYWYRQILGQGPELLVQFQDESVVDDSQLPKDRFSAERLKGVDSTLKIQPAELGDSAMYLCASSDRTGENIQYFGAGTRLSVL.

This clone was counted once. This chain connects TRBV9 to TRBJ2-7; 12 bases map to TRBD2. The CDR3 spans 18 residues. V shed 5 bases and J 5 bases; nucleotides not matched to a gene: 17. CDR1 and CDR2 (germline): SGDLS, YYNGEE. CDR3 sequence (DNA): TGTGCCAGCAGTCCTCCGGGACTAGCGGGTGATGGTTTGGACGAGCAGTACTTC. Protein sequence: CASSPPGLAGDGLDEQYF.

The gene calls are TRBV10-2 and TRBJ2-7, with D hard to call. Trimming removed 3 bases at V and 0 bases at J, with 9 bases between. This CDR3 has 14 amino acids. Germline CDR1 reads WSHSY; CDR2 reads SAAADI. Here the CDR3 reads CASSELHSSYEQYF. Here the CDR3 DNA reads TGCGCCAGCAGTGAACTCCACAGCTCCTACGAGCAGTACTTC.

This chain joins TRBV10-1 and TRBJ1-1; D is unresolved. Germline V gene sequence: CDR1 WNHNN, CDR2 SYGVQD (reference sequence). The CDR3 has 12 residues. Trimming stripped 0 bases from V and 11 bases from J, with 10 bases between. DNA for the CDR3: TGCGCCAGCAGTGAGTCGTCTGGGGTCGCTTTCTTT. This sequence encodes CASSESSGVAFF.

This clone was seen just once. The chain links TRBV10-3 to TRBJ1-2; 9 bases align to TRBD1. This CDR3 contains 14 residues. With V trimmed by 6 bases and J by 8 bases, 10 bases remained unmatched. Germline lookup yields CDR1 ENHRY and CDR2 SYGVKD. The CDR3 here is CAIRETGGGEGYTF. The CDR3, as DNA: TGTGCCATCAGGGAGACAGGGGGTGGAGAAGGCTACACCTTC.

In this sample, this clone turned up a few times. This chain uses TRBV9 with TRBJ1-5; 7 nucleotides line up with TRBD1. V shed 4 bases and J 7 bases; nucleotides not matched to a gene: 11. The CDR3 is 15 amino acids. Germline loops: CDR1 SGDLS, CDR2 YYNGEE. The CDR3 bases are TGTGCCAGCAGCCTTGGGGGAGAGACAGGGCAGCCCCAGCATTTT. Its protein product is CASSLGGETGQPQHF.

The chain employs TRBV28 and TRBJ1-3; D not resolved. Germline CDR1 is MDHEN and CDR2 is SYDVKM. Trimming cost V 1 base and J 7 bases, with 8 bases left between them. This CDR3 is 13 amino acids long. CDR3: CASSLYGGNTIYF. For the CDR3, the DNA is TGTGCCAGCAGTTTATACGGAGGCAACACCATATATTTT.

The chain uses TRBV9 and TRBJ2-5, with 9 bases aligning to TRBD1. Trimming at V came to 0 bases and at J to 2 bases, leaving 8 bases not matched to a gene. The CDR3 has 17 residues. CDR1 and CDR2 (germline): SGDLS, YYNGEE. Written as DNA, the CDR3 is TGTGCCAGCAGCGTAGGTACAGGGGGCAATGGACAAGAGACCCAGTACTTC. This sequence encodes CASSVGTGGNGQETQYF.

Only a few counts were recorded for this clone. This sequence joins TRBV27 and TRBJ2-1; 8 bases are shared with TRBD1. J lost 6 bases, V lost 7 bases, and 14 bases had no gene match. Germline loops: CDR1 MNHEY, CDR2 SMNVEV (reference sequence). The CDR3 contains 16 residues. As DNA, the CDR3 is TGTGCCAGCACCTCTATCAGGGGGCGTTTATTCAATGAGCAGTTCTTC. As protein: CASTSIRGRLFNEQFF.

This clone occurred once. CDR3 DNA sequence: TGTGCCAGCAGGGACGGAGTTTGGAATGAAAAACTGTTTTTT. As protein: CASRDGVWNEKLFF. The chain joins TRBV2 to TRBJ1-4; D is uncertain. Looked up from germline, CDR1 is SNHLY and CDR2 is FYNNEI. V lost 6 bases, J lost 5 bases, and 13 bases lay in between. The CDR3 loop spans 14 amino acids.

This clone was observed once. The chain joins TRBV5-8 to TRBJ2-2, with no clear D. V gave up 0 bases and J gave up 0 bases, with 21 bases separating them. This CDR3 has 20 residues. The V gene's germline CDR1 is SGHTS and CDR2 YDEGEE. The CDR3 region has the DNA TGTGCCAGCAGCTTGGCCTTAACATTAGCAACCAGAACGAACACCGGGGAGCTGTTTTTT. Residues: CASSLALTLATRTNTGELFF.

J is TRBJ1-6 and V is TRBV28; 10 positions match TRBD1. The V and J ends lost 5 bases and 9 bases, in that order; junction bases with no gene match: 10. The germline CDR1 and CDR2 sequences are MDHEN and SYDVKM. CDR3 size: 16 residues. The CDR3 region has the DNA TGTGCCAGCAGTAGTCCGGGACAGGGGAATCTTTCACCCCTCCACTTT. Its protein is CASSSPGQGNLSPLHF. Drawing the rest from reference TRBV28 and TRBJ1-6, the complete variable domain is DVKVTQSSRYLVKRTGEKVFLECVQDMDHENMFWYRQDPGLGLRLIYFSYDVKMKEKGDIPEGYSVSREKKERFSLILESASTNQTSMYLCASSSPGQGNLSPLHFGNGTRLTVT.

The CDR3 loop reads CASSYHGQARGYGYTF. The CDR3, as DNA: TGTGCCAGCAGTTACCATGGACAGGCCCGGGGCTATGGCTACACCTTC. This chain connects TRBV6-2 or TRBV6-3 to TRBJ1-2; 7 nucleotides align to TRBD1. V shed 2 bases, J shed 4 bases, and the junction held 10 bases outside the gene matches. There are 16 residues in the CDR3. CDR1 is MNHEY and CDR2 is SVGEGT in the germline V gene.

This clone has a single count. The genes are TRBV6-2 or TRBV6-3 and TRBJ2-1; the D is unclear. This CDR3 comprises 12 residues. Trimming cost V 6 bases and J 4 bases, with 7 bases left between them. Germline loops: CDR1 MNHEY, CDR2 SVGEGT. CDR3 loop: CASSPRYNEQFF. Here the CDR3 DNA reads TGTGCCAGCAGCCCCAGATACAATGAGCAGTTCTTC.

This sequence joins TRBV6-5 and TRBJ1-4; D call uncertain. CDR1 and CDR2 (germline): MNHEY, SVGAGI. The CDR3 loop spans 14 amino acids. With 7 bases removed from V and 3 bases from J, the gap between germline ends came to 12 bases. Written as DNA, the CDR3 is TGTGCCAGCACCGACCCAGGAGCTAATGAAAAACTGTTTTTT. This sequence encodes CASTDPGANEKLFF.

The chain joins TRBV30 to TRBJ1-1; maybe TRBD1 (6 bases). The CDR3 has 13 residues. CDR1 is GTSNPN, CDR2 SVGIG, per germline (reference sequence). The V end was cut by 4 bases, the J end by 5 bases, with 14 bases between. CDR3 DNA: TGTGCCTGGAATGGGGCAGGGGAAACTGAAGCTTTCTTT. Translating gives CAWNGAGETEAFF.

V gene TRBV6-2 or TRBV6-3 combines with J gene TRBJ1-2; no definite D call. The germline CDR1 and CDR2 sequences are MNHEY and SVGEGT. Trimming removed 3 bases at V and 8 bases at J, with 16 bases between. CDR3 length: 14 amino acids. CDR3 in amino acids: CASSYFGGGGGYTF. For the CDR3, the DNA is TGTGCCAGCAGTTATTTTGGCGGTGGTGGAGGCTACACCTTC.

About this clone: Germline is not matched at one junction end, which may reflect a read error. Other DNA sequences in the same sample also yield this CDR3. The chain is built from TRBV5-6 and TRBJ2-5, with D perhaps being TRBD1 or TRBD2 (5 bases each). Germline V gives CDR1 SGHDT, CDR2 YYEEEE. CDR3 length: 17 amino acids. Here the CDR3 DNA reads TGTGCTAGCAGCTTGTCTGGCTGGCTAGGGACGATGGAGACCCAGTACTTC. This codes for CASSLSGWLGTMETQYF.

The V gene is TRBV24-1, the J gene TRBJ1-5; no reliable D call. Germline CDR1 and CDR2: KGHDR and SFDVKD. This CDR3 comprises 12 residues. V dropped 3 bases and J dropped 9 bases, with 8 bases sitting between them. The CDR3 is CATSDTQGPQHF. In nucleotides, the CDR3 is TGTGCCACCAGTGATACCCAAGGGCCCCAGCATTTT.

The gene calls are TRBV7-9 and TRBJ1-2; 7 bases are a match to TRBD1. There are 16 residues in the CDR3. Looked up from germline, CDR1 is SEHNR and CDR2 is FQNEAQ (reference sequence). With 3 bases clipped from V and 4 bases from J, the junction kept 11 bases outside the gene matches. CDR3 in DNA: TGTGCCAGCAGCTTGGGGGGAACAGGGGCACCCTATGGCTACACCTTC. The encoded protein is CASSLGGTGAPYGYTF.

This rearrangement joins TRBV30 to TRBJ2-5, with 12 bases identical to TRBD2. This CDR3 has 15 residues. The J segment lost 1 base and the V segment lost 8 bases, leaving 8 bases of the junction unmatched. Looked up from germline, CDR1 is GTSNPN and CDR2 is SVGIG (reference sequence). CDR3 protein: CAGSWTSGAQETQYF. DNA of the CDR3: TGTGCCGGGTCTTGGACTAGCGGGGCCCAAGAGACCCAGTACTTC.

The chain recombines TRBV6-1 with TRBJ2-5, with D perhaps TRBD2 (6 bases). Trimming removed 2 bases at V and 4 bases at J, with 20 bases between. CDR1 and CDR2 (germline): MNHNS, SASEGT. The CDR3 is made up of 17 amino acids. CDR3 DNA sequence: TGTGCCAGCAGTGAATCGGTAGCGGCCGGGATGGGAGAGACCCAGTACTTC. Translation gives CASSESVAAGMGETQYF.

This chain uses TRBV5-6 with TRBJ1-5, with 7 bases identical to TRBD1. In germline, CDR1 is SGHDT, CDR2 YYEEEE. This CDR3 region has 17 residues. J gave up 0 bases and V 4 bases, and 10 bases lay outside the gene matches. The CDR3 sequence is CASSKGQKDYSNQPQHF. The CDR3 nucleotides read TGTGCCAGCAGCAAGGGACAGAAAGATTATAGCAATCAGCCCCAGCATTTT.

The genes are TRBV29-1 and TRBJ2-3; 11 positions match TRBD2. The CDR3 length is 16 residues. In germline, CDR1 is SQVTM, CDR2 ANQGSEA. Trimming at V came to 0 bases and at J to 5 bases, leaving 7 bases not matched to a gene. The CDR3 reads CSVEDWVAGGKDTQYF. The DNA for the CDR3 is TGCAGCGTTGAAGATTGGGTAGCGGGAGGGAAAGATACGCAGTATTTT.

The chain uses TRBV9 and TRBJ2-2; no clear D. The CDR3 is 14 residues long. Germline V gene lookup returns CDR1 SGDLS and CDR2 YYNGEE. The germline V and J ends were trimmed by 5 bases and 7 bases, with 15 bases remaining between them. Here the CDR3 DNA reads TGTGCCAGCAGGGCGGACGCAGGCATCGGGGAGCTGTTTTTT. It is translated as CASRADAGIGELFF. The whole variable domain, remainder taken from reference TRBV9 and TRBJ2-2, is DSGVTQTPKHLITATGQRVTLRCSPRSGDLSVYWYQQSLDQGLQFLIQYYNGEERAKGNILERFSAQQFPDLHSELNLSSLELGDSALYFCASRADAGIGELFFGEGSRLTVL.

The rearrangement uses TRBV6-2 or TRBV6-3 and TRBJ2-7; TRBD2 aligns across 12 bases. Germline V gene data show CDR1 as MNHEY and CDR2 as SVGEGT. The V gene end was trimmed by 0 bases and the J gene end by 1 base; junction bases not matched to a gene: 4. The CDR3 sequence is 17 residues long. DNA for the CDR3: TGTGCCAGCAGTTACTCTACGACTAGCGGGGGTTCCTACGAGCAGTACTTC. Translation gives CASSYSTTSGGSYEQYF.

The chain employs TRBV19 and TRBJ2-5; D gene ambiguous. The CDR3 contains 11 residues. The germline V gene encodes CDR1 LNHDA and CDR2 SQIVND (reference sequence). V was pared by 6 bases and J by 3 bases, with 5 bases between. The CDR3 protein is CASRLKETQYF. The CDR3 DNA reads as TGTGCCAGTAGGCTAAAAGAGACCCAGTACTTC.